This TCR beta chain was obtained from a study of long-term antiretroviral therapy in people with HIV. With survey level as its setting, the immunoSEQ assay was v3.0. Sequencing was performed with immunoSEQ multiplex PCR; in TCRdb, only in-frame clones are kept and a portion is missing. The sample has about 30,000 clones, nearly 95% seen once. This CDR3 has 15 residues. Trimming stripped 2 bases from V and 4 bases from J, with 14 bases between. Germline CDR1 LGHNA, CDR2 YSLEER. The chain employs TRBV4-3 and TRBJ2-5; D is uncertain. This specimen was unsorted PBMCs, taken around 6.5 years after starting antiretroviral therapy. The clonotype originates from a woman aged 35 to 49 with HIV. The CDR3: CASSQNNNLGETQYF. CDR3 nucleotides: TGCGCCAGCAGCCAAAACAATAACCTAGGAGAGACCCAGTACTTC.